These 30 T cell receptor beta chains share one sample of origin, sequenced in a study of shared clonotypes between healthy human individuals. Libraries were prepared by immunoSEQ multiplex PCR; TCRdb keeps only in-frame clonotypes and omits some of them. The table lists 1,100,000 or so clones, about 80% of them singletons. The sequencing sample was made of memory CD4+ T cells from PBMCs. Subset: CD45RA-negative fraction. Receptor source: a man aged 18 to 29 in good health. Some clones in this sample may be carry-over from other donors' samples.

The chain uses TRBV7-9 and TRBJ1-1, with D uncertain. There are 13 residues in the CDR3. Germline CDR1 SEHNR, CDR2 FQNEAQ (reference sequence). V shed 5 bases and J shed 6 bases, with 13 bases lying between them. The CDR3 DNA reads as TGTGCCAGCAGCCCCCTCGGGGTCCCTGAAGCTTTCTTT. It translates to CASSPLGVPEAFF. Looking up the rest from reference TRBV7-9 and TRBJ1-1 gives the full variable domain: DTGVSQNPRHKITKRGQNVTFRCDPISEHNRLYWYRQTLGQGPEFLTYFQNEAQLEKSRLLSDRFSAERPKGSFSTLEIQRTEQGDSAMYLCASSPLGVPEAFFGQGTRLTVV.

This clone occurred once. For the CDR3, the DNA is TGTGCCACCAGCAGAGATGCCGAAGCCGGGACCGATGGCTACACCTTC. Its translation: CATSRDAEAGTDGYTF. The genes are TRBV15 and TRBJ1-2, with D possibly being TRBD1 (5 bases). Germline V gene sequence: CDR1 LNHNV, CDR2 YYDKDF (reference sequence). The CDR3 is made up of 16 amino acids. V was cut by 0 bases and J by 6 bases, with 17 bases left in between.

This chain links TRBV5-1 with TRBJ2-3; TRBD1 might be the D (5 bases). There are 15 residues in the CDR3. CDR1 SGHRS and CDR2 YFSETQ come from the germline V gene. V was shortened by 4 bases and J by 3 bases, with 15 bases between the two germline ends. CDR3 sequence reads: CASSLTGRATDTQYF. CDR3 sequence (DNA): TGCGCCAGCAGCCTCACAGGAAGGGCGACAGATACGCAGTATTTT.

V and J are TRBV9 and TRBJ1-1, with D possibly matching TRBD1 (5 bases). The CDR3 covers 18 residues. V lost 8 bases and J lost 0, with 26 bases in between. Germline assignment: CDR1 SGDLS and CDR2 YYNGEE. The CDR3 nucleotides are TGTGCCAGAAAGCCAAGGCCCGGGGCAGCCCCTATGAACACTGAAGCTTTCTTT. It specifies CARKPRPGAAPMNTEAFF.

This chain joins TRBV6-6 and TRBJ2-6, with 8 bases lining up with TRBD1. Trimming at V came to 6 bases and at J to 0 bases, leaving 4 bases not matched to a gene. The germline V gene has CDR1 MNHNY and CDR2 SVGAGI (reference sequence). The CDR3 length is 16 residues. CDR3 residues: CASRGRGLSGANVLTF. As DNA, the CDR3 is TGTGCCAGCAGGGGCAGGGGGCTCTCTGGGGCCAACGTCCTGACTTTC.

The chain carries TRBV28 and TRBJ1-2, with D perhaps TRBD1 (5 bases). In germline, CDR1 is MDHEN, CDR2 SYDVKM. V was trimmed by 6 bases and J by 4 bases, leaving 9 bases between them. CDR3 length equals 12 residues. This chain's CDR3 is CASRSTVYGYTF. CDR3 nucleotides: TGTGCCAGCAGGTCGACAGTCTATGGCTACACCTTC.

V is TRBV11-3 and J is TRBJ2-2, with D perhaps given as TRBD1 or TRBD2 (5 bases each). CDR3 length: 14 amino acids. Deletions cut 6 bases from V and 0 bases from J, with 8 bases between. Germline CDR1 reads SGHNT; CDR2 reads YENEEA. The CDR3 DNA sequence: TGTGCCAGCAGATGGGGGACGAACACCGGGGAGCTGTTTTTT. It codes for CASRWGTNTGELFF.

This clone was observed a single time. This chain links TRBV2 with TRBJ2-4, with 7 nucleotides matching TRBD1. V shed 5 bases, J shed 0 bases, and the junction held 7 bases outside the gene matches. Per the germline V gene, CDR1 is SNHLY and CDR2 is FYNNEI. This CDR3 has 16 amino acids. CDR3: CASSQGQTPAKNIQYF. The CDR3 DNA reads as TGTGCCAGCAGTCAGGGACAGACCCCAGCCAAAAACATTCAGTACTTC.

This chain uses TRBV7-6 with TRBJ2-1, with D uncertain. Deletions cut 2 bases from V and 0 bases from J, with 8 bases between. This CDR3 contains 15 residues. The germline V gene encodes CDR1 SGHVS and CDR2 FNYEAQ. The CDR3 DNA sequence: TGTGCCAGCAGCTTAATGGTGAGCTCCTACAATGAGCAGTTCTTC. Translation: CASSLMVSSYNEQFF.

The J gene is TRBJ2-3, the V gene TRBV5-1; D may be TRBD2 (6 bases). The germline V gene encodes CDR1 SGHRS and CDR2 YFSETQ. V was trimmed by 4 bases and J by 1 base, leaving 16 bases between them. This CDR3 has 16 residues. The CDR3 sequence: CASSPAGSGRTDTQYF. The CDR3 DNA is TGCGCCAGCAGCCCCGCCGGGAGCGGTCGCACAGATACGCAGTATTTT.

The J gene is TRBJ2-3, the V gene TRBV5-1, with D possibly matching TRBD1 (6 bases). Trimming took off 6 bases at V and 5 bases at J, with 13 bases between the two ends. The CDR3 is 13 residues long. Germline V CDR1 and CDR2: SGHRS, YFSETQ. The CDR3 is CASIQGPGDTQYF. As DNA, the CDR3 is TGCGCCAGCATCCAGGGGCCGGGAGATACGCAGTATTTT.

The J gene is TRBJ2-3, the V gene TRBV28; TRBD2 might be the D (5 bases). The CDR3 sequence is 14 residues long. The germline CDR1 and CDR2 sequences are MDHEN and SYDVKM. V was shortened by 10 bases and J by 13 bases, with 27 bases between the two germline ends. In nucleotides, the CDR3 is TGTGCCATCTCCCAATCAGGACGGGATTATGTGGAGTATTTT. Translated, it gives CAISQSGRDYVEYF.

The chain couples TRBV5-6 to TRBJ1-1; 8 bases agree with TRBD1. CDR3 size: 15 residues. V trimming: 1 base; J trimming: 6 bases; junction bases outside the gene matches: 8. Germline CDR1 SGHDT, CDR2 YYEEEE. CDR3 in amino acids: CASSLLDRDAAEAFF. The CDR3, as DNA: TGTGCCAGCAGCTTGCTGGACAGGGATGCGGCTGAAGCTTTCTTT.

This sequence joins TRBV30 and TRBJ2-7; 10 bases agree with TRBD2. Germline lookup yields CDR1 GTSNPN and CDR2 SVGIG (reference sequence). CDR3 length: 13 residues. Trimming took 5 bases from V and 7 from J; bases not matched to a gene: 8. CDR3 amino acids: CAWQAGGAWEQYF. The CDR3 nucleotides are TGTGCCTGGCAAGCGGGAGGGGCTTGGGAGCAGTACTTC. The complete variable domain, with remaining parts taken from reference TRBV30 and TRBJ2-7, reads SQTIHQWPATLVQPVGSPLSLECTVEGTSNPNLYWYRQAAGRGLQLLFYSVGIGQISSEVPQNLSASRPQDRQFILSSKKLLLSDSGFYLCAWQAGGAWEQYFGPGTRLTVT.

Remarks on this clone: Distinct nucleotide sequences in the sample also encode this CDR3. CDR3 coding DNA: TGTGCCAGCTCACCAGACTCTGGAAACACCATATATTTT. This translates into CASSPDSGNTIYF. This chain joins TRBV18 and TRBJ1-3; no reliable D call. The CDR3 totals 13 residues. The germline V and J ends were trimmed by 2 bases and 0 bases, with 2 bases remaining between them. The V gene's germline CDR1 is KGHSH and CDR2 LQKENI.

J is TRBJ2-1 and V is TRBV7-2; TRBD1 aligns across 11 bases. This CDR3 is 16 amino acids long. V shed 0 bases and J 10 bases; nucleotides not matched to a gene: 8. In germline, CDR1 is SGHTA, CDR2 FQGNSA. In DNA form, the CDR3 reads TGTGCCAGCAGCTTAGCGGGACAGGGGGGACAGGCAGAGCAGTTCTTC. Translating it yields CASSLAGQGGQAEQFF.

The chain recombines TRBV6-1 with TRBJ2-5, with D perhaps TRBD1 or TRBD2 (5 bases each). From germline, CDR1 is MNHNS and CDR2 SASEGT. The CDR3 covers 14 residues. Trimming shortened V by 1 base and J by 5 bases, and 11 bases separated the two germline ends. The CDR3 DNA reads TGTGCCAGCAGTGAAGTCTGGGGACGGGAGACCCAGTACTTC. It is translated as CASSEVWGRETQYF.

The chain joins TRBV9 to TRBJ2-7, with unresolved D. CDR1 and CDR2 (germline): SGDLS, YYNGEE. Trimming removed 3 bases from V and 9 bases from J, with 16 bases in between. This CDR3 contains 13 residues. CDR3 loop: CASSATPGTGQYF. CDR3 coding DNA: TGTGCCAGCAGCGCCACACCCGGCACGGGGCAGTACTTC.

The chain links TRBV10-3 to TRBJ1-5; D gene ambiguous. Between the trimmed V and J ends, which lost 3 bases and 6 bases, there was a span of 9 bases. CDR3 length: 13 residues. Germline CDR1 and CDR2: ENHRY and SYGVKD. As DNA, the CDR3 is TGTGCCATCAGTGAACAACTACGTCAGCCCCAGCATTTT. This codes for CAISEQLRQPQHF.

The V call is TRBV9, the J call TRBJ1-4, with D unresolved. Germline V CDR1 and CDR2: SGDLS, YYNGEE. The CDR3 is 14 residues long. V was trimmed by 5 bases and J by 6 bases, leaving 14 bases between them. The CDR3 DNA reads TGTGCCAGCAGTAAGGTCGGTTTGGATGAAAAACTGTTTTTT. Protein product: CASSKVGLDEKLFF.

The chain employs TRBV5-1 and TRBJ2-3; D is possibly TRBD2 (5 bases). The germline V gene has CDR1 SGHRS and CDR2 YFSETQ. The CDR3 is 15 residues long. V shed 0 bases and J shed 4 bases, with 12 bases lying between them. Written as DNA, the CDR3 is TGCGCCAGCAGCTTGGGACTATCTTTCGCAGATACGCAGTATTTT. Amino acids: CASSLGLSFADTQYF.

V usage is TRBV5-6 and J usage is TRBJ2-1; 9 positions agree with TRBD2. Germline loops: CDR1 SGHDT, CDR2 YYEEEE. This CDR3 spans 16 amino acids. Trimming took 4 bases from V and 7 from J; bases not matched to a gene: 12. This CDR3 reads CASSHDDSGSRNEQFF. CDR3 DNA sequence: TGTGCCAGCAGCCACGATGATAGCGGGAGCCGGAATGAGCAGTTCTTC.

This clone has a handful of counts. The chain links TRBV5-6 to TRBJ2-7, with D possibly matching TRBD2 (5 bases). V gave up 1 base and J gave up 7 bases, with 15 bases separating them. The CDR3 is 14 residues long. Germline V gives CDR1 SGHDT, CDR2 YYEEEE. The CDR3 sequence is CASSLSTGRAEQYF. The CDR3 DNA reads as TGTGCCAGCAGCTTGAGCACGGGAAGGGCTGAGCAGTACTTC.

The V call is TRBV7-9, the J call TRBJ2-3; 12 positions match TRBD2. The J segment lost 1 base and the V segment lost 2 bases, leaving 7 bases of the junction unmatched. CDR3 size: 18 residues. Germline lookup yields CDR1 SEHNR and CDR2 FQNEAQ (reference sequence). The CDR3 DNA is TGTGCCAGCAGCTTAAGCCTAGCGGGAGGGCCGGGCACAGATACGCAGTATTTT. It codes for CASSLSLAGGPGTDTQYF. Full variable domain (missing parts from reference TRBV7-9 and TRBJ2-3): DTGVSQNPRHKITKRGQNVTFRCDPISEHNRLYWYRQTLGQGPEFLTYFQNEAQLEKSRLLSDRFSAERPKGSFSTLEIQRTEQGDSAMYLCASSLSLAGGPGTDTQYFGPGTRLTVL.

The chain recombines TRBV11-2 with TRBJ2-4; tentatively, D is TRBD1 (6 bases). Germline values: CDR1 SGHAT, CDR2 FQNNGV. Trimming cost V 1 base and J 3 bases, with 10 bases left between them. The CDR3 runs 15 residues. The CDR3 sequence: CASSLVSRGKNIQYF. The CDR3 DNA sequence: TGTGCCAGCAGCTTAGTCAGCAGGGGCAAAAACATTCAGTACTTC.

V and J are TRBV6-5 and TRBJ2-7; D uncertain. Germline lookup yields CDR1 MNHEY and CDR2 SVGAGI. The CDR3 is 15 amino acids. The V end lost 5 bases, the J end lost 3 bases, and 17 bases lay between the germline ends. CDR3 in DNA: TGTGCCAGCAGTCCCATCGGTCTACGGTTCTACGAGCAGTACTTC. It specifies CASSPIGLRFYEQYF.

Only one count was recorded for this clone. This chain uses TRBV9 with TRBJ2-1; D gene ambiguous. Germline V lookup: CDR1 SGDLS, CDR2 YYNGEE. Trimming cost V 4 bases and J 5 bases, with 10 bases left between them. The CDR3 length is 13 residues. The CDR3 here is CASSRAPHNEQFF. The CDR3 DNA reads TGTGCCAGCAGCAGAGCCCCCCACAATGAGCAGTTCTTC. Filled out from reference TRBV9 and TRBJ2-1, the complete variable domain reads DSGVTQTPKHLITATGQRVTLRCSPRSGDLSVYWYQQSLDQGLQFLIQYYNGEERAKGNILERFSAQQFPDLHSELNLSSLELGDSALYFCASSRAPHNEQFFGPGTRLTVL.

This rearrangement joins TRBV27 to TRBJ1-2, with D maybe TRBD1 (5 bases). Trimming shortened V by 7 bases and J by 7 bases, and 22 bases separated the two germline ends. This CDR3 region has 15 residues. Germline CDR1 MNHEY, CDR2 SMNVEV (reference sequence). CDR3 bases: TGTGCCAGCACTAAGGTGTCGGGACCTTCCGCTGGCTACACCTTC. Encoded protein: CASTKVSGPSAGYTF.

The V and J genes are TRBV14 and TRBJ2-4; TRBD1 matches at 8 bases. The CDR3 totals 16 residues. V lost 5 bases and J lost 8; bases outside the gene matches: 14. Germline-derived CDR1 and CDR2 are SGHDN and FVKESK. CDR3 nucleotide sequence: TGTGCCAGCAGCACGAGGACAGGGAAGGGGATGTACATTCAGTACTTC. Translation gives CASSTRTGKGMYIQYF. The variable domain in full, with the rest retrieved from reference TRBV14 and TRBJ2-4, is EAGVTQFPSHSVIEKGQTVTLRCDPISGHDNLYWYRRVMGKEIKFLLHFVKESKQDESGMPNNRFLAERTGGTYSTLKVQPAELEDSGVYFCASSTRTGKGMYIQYFGAGTRLSVL.

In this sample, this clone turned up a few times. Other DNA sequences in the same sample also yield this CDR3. The CDR3 DNA is TGTGCCAGCAGTGCCGGGACAGGGGTAGGCTACACCTTC. Encoded protein: CASSAGTGVGYTF. V usage is TRBV6-1 and J usage is TRBJ1-2, with TRBD1 matching over 10 bases. CDR3 length equals 13 residues. Germline V gene sequence: CDR1 MNHNS, CDR2 SASEGT. V lost 4 bases to trimming and J lost 8 bases; unmatched junction nucleotides: 4.